This T cell receptor (beta chain) is drawn from a study of monozygotic twins with inflammatory bowel disease. General observations from the study: Twins with IBD were found to have lower TCRbeta diversity (inverse Simpson) than healthy co-twins.

The CDR3 contains 15 residues. Turning to this clonotype: As yet, its antigen is unknown.

The total RNA came straight from whole blood, and T cells were not sorted beforehand. After re-calling the 5' RACE reads, TCRdb lists one entry per CDR3 protein, DNA absent. The clone table shows more than 110,000 distinct CDR3 sequences, with the ten largest holding roughly 1.2%. This clonotype was sampled from a human donor with ulcerative colitis or Crohn's disease, or a healthy co-twin of an affected twin (not recorded which). Sequencing was carried out using blood. The J gene is TRBJ2-1, the V gene TRBV12-3 or TRBV12-4; the TCRdb D gene call, TRBD2, has no DNA to confirm it. The CDR3 here is CASSPPASGSMEQFF.